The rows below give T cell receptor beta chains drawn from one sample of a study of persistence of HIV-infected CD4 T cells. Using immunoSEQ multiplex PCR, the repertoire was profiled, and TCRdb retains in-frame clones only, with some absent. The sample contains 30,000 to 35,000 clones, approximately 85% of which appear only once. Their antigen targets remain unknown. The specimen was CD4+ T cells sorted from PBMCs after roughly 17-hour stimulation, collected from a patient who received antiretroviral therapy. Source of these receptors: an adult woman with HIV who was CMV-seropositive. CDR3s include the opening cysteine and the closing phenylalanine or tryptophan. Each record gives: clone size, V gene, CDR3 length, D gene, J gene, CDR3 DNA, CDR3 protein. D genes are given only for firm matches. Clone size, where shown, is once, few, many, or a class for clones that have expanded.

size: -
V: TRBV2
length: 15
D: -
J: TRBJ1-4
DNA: TGTGCCAGCAGTGAAGCAGGAACAGGGAATGAAAAACTGTTTTTT
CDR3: CASSEAGTGNEKLFF

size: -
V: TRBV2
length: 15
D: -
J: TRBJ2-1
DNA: TGTGCCAGGGTCCGGGGTGGGAGCTCCTACAATGAGCAGTTCTTC
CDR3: CARVRGGSSYNEQFF

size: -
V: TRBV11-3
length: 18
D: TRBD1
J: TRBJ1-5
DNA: TGTGCCAGCAGCTTAGGGATGCCCGGGACAGGGGGCTGTCAGCCCCAGCATTTT
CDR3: CASSLGMPGTGGCQPQHF

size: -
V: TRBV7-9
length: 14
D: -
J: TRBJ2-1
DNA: TGTGCCAGCAGCCCCCTTGGGCCCCTGCATGAGCAGTTCTTC
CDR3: CASSPLGPLHEQFF

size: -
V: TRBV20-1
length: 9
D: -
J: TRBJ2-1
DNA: TGCAGTGGGGGTGTAGAGCAGTTCTTC
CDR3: CSGGVEQFF

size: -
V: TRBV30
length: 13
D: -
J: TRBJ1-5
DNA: TGTGCCTGGAGTGTAGGATTGGATCAGCCCCAGCATTTT
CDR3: CAWSVGLDQPQHF

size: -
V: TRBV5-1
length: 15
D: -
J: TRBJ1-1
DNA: TGCGCCAGCAGCTTGGTTGGGGGTTCCCGCACTGAAGCTTTCTTT
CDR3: CASSLVGGSRTEAFF

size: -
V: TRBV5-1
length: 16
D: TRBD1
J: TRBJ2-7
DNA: TGCGCCAGCCGGCTCCGACAGGGGCAGGGTACAGGCGAGCAGTACTTC
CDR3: CASRLRQGQGTGEQYF

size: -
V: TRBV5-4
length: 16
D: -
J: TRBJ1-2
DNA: TGTGCCAGCAGCTTGAGGGGGGGGCAACAGAAAGATGGCTACACCTTC
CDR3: CASSLRGGQQKDGYTF

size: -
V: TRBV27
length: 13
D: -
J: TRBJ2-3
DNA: TGTGCCAGCAGTTTACGGGACGCCGATACGCAGTATTTT
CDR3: CASSLRDADTQYF

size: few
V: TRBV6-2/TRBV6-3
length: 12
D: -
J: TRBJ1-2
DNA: TGTGCCAGCAGCCTACAGGGAGACGGCTACACCTTC
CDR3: CASSLQGDGYTF

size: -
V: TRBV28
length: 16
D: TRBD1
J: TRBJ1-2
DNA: TGTGCCAGCAGTTCCCTAAGGATCGGGACAGGGGGAGGCTACACCTTC
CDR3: CASSSLRIGTGGGYTF

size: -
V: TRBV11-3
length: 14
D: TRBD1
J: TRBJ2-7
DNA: TGTGCCAGCAGCTTGCCGGGACAGGGCTACGAGCAGTACTTC
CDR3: CASSLPGQGYEQYF

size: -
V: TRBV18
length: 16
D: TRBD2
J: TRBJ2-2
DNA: TGTGCCAGCTCACCACTGGTAGCGGGGGTCACCGGGGAGCTGTTTTTT
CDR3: CASSPLVAGVTGELFF

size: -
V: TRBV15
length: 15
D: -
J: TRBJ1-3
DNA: TGTGCCACCAGCACCCGGAGGGGCTCTGGAAACACCATATATTTT
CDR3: CATSTRRGSGNTIYF

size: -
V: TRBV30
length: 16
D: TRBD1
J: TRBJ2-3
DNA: TGTGCCTGGGGCCACAGGGGGCTTAAAGGGAGGGATACGCAGTATTTT
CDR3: CAWGHRGLKGRDTQYF

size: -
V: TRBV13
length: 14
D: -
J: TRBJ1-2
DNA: TGTGCCAGCAGGGAACAGGGCGCCGGCTATGGCTACACCTTC
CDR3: CASREQGAGYGYTF

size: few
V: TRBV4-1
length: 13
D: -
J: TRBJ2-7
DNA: TGCGCCAGCAGCCAACGACAGACAGCTGGGCAGTACTTC
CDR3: CASSQRQTAGQYF

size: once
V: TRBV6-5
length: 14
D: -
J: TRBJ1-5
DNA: TGTGCCAGCGCGGGACACCTGTCCAATCAGCCCCAGCATTTT
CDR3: CASAGHLSNQPQHF

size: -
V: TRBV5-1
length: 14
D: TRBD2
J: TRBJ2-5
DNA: TGCGCCAGCAGCCCGGCGGGGGATAGAGAGACCCAGTACTTC
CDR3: CASSPAGDRETQYF

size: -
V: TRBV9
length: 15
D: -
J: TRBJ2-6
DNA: TGTGCCAGCAGCGTGGCTCTCTCTGGGGCCAACGTCCTGACTTTC
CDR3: CASSVALSGANVLTF

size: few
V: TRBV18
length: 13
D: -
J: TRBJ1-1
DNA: TGTGCCAGCTCACCATCAGGTCTTACTGAAGCTTTCTTT
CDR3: CASSPSGLTEAFF

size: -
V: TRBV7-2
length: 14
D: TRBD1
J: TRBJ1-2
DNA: TGTGCCAGCAGCCCAGGACAGGGGGACTATGGCTACACCTTC
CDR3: CASSPGQGDYGYTF

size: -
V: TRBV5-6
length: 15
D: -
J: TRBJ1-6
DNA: TGTGCCAGCAGCTTAGGGCTGCAGGGGAGTTCACCCCTCCACTTT
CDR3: CASSLGLQGSSPLHF

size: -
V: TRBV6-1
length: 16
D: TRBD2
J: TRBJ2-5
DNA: TGTGCCAGCAGTGAAGGGATAGCGGGGGGGGCAGGGACCCAGTACTTC
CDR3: CASSEGIAGGAGTQYF

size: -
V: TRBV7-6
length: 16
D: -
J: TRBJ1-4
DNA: TGTGCCAGCAGCTTAGCGGGCGGAGGGGGAGATGAAAAACTGTTTTTT
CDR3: CASSLAGGGGDEKLFF

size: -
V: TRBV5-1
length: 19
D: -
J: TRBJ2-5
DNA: TGCGCCAGCAGCCAAGGACAGGGCAGGGGGAGGGGGGGGGTGGAGGTCCAGTACTTC
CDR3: CASSQGQGRGRGGVEVQYF

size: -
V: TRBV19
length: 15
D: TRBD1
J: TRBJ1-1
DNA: TGTGCCAGCGTCCGGCCAGGGGGAAGGAACACTGAAGCTTTCTTT
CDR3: CASVRPGGRNTEAFF

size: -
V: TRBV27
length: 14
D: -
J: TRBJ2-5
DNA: TGTGCCAGCAGTCCTCAGCGGCCCCCAGAGACCCAGTACTTC
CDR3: CASSPQRPPETQYF

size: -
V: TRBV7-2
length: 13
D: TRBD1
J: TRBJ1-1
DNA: TGTGCCAGCAGCTCCGGACAGGCGGGTGAAGCTTTCTTT
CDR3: CASSSGQAGEAFF

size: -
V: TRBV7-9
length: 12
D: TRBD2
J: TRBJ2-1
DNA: TGTGCCAGCAGCCGCGATAGCGGGAAAGAGTTCTTC
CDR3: CASSRDSGKEFF

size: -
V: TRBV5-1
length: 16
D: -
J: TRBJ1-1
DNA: TGCGCCAGCAGCTTCGGAGGGACGGCTACGAACACTGAAGCTTTCTTT
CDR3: CASSFGGTATNTEAFF

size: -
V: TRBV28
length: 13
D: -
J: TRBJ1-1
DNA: TGTGCCAGCTTTACCCGACCCCTGATTGAAGCTTTCTTT
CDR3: CASFTRPLIEAFF

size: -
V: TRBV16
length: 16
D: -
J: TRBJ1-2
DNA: TGTGCCAGCAGCCAATCCTCTTGGGCAGAAGACTATGGCTACACCTTC
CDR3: CASSQSSWAEDYGYTF

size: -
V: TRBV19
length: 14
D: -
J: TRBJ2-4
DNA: TGTGCCAGTAGTAGGACGGTAGCCAAAAACATTCAGTACTTC
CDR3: CASSRTVAKNIQYF

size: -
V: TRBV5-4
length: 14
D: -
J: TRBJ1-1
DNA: TGTGCCAGCAGCTTGGCCTATGGGATCACTGAAGCTTTCTTT
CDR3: CASSLAYGITEAFF

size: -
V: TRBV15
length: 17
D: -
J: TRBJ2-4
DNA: TGTGCCACCAGCAGAGATGAGGGGAGTATAGCCAAAAACATTCAGTACTTC
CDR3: CATSRDEGSIAKNIQYF

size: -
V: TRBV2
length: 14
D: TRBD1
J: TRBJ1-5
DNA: TGTGCCAGCAGTCCAGGGGGCGGCAATCAGCCCCAGCATTTT
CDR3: CASSPGGGNQPQHF

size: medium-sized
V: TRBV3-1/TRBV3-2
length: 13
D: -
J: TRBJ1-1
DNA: TGTGCCAGCAGCCAAGGGAGAGGAACTGAAGCTTTCTTT
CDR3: CASSQGRGTEAFF

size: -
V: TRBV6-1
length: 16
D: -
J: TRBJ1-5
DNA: TGTGCCAGCAGTGAACGGCGAGGGGATAGCAATCAGCCCCAGCATTTT
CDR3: CASSERRGDSNQPQHF

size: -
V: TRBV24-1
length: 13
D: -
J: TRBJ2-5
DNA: TGTGCCACCAGTGACCCGGGGAGGGAGACCCAGTACTTC
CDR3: CATSDPGRETQYF

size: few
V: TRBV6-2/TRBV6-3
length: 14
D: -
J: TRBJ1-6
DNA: TGTGCCAGCAGTTCCGGGCAGGGAGCTTCACCCCTCCACTTT
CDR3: CASSSGQGASPLHF

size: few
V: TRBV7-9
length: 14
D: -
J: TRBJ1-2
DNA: TGTGCCAGCAGAACAACAGGGAGCAACTATGGCTACACCTTC
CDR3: CASRTTGSNYGYTF

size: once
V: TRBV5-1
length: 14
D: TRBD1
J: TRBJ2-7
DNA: TGCGCCAGCAGCAAGAGAGGGGGCGTTGGAGAGCAGTACTTC
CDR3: CASSKRGGVGEQYF

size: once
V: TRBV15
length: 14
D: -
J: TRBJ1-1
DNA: TGTGCCACCAGCAGAGTTATTGGACCCCTTGAAGCTTTCTTT
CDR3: CATSRVIGPLEAFF

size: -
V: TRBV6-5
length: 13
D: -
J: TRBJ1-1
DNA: TGTGCCAGCAGCCCAGCTACGACAGTTGAAGCTTTCTTT
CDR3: CASSPATTVEAFF

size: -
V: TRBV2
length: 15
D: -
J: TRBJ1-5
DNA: TGTGCCAGCAGTGTGCTATCACCCCAGGGGCAGCCCCAGCATTTT
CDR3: CASSVLSPQGQPQHF

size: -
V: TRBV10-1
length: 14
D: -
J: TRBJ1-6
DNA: TGCGCCAGCAGGCGTCGTGGGGGAAATTCACCCCTCCACTTT
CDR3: CASRRRGGNSPLHF

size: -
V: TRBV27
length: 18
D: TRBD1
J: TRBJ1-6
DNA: TGTGCCAGCAGCCTGGACAGGGGGCGGAATTCCTATAATTCACCCCTCCACTTT
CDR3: CASSLDRGRNSYNSPLHF

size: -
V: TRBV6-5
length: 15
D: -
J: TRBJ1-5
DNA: TGTGCCAGCAGCCAAAGGGACACTATCCGTCAGCCCCAGCATTTT
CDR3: CASSQRDTIRQPQHF

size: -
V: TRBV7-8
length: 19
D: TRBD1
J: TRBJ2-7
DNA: TGTGCCAGCAGCCCGGACCGGACAGGTCTTTCTTTGGGGTCCTACGAGCAGTACTTC
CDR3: CASSPDRTGLSLGSYEQYF

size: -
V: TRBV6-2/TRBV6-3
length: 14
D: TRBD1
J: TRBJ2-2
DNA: TGTGCCAGCAGTCCCAGGGGGCTATCCGGGGAGCTGTTTTTT
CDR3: CASSPRGLSGELFF

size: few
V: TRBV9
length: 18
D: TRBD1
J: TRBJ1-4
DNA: TGTGCCAGCAGCGAGACAGGGGCGGCAAACGCAACTAATGAAAAACTGTTTTTT
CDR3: CASSETGAANATNEKLFF